Listed below are T cell receptor beta chains from one sample, sequenced in a study of T cells in Graves' hyperthyroidism and ophthalmopathy. TCRdb reanalysed the multiplex PCR reads using MiXCR and keeps one entry per CDR3 protein. The data show hundreds of thousands of distinct CDR3 sequences, roughly 19% seen once. The source material was blood. These receptors were obtained from a woman under 30 with Graves' hyperthyroidism. The conserved cysteine and the conserved F or W are not part of the CDR3 here. The D gene is left open where the match is weak. Rows may omit the clone size; those that give it use once, few, many or a size class.

v_call: TRBV6-1; clone_size: .; j_call: TRBJ1-3; d_call: .; cdr3_aa: ASSPLVASGNTIY
v_call: TRBV6-1; clone_size: many; j_call: TRBJ2-7; d_call: .; cdr3_aa: ASGVSARPYEQY
v_call: TRBV20-1; clone_size: few; j_call: TRBJ2-2; d_call: .; cdr3_aa: SARPGRGALFSTGELF
v_call: TRBV29-1; clone_size: many; j_call: TRBJ1-2; d_call: .; cdr3_aa: SVEDVAGMGLGYT
v_call: TRBV27; clone_size: .; j_call: TRBJ1-1; d_call: TRBD1; cdr3_aa: ASRTGLTEAF
v_call: TRBV7-3; clone_size: many; j_call: TRBJ2-5; d_call: .; cdr3_aa: ASSSRGGLETQY
v_call: TRBV25-1; clone_size: many; j_call: TRBJ1-1; d_call: .; cdr3_aa: ASSEWGLAEAF
v_call: TRBV11-2; clone_size: .; j_call: TRBJ2-4; d_call: .; cdr3_aa: ASSLYGGSENIQY
v_call: TRBV29-1; clone_size: many; j_call: TRBJ2-2; d_call: .; cdr3_aa: SVVLLSNTGELF
v_call: TRBV29-1; clone_size: .; j_call: TRBJ1-5; d_call: .; cdr3_aa: SVRDNHNQPQH
v_call: TRBV10-3; clone_size: many; j_call: TRBJ1-2; d_call: .; cdr3_aa: AISVGKANYGYT
v_call: TRBV7-2; clone_size: .; j_call: TRBJ2-5; d_call: .; cdr3_aa: AGTIGLHGTQY
v_call: TRBV5-7; clone_size: many; j_call: TRBJ2-2; d_call: .; cdr3_aa: ASSSAVAGELF
v_call: TRBV27; clone_size: many; j_call: TRBJ2-7; d_call: TRBD1; cdr3_aa: ASSPNGQAGYEQY
v_call: TRBV6-5; clone_size: many; j_call: TRBJ1-2; d_call: TRBD1; cdr3_aa: ASSYSIGGGGYGYT
v_call: TRBV6-1; clone_size: many; j_call: TRBJ2-7; d_call: TRBD1; cdr3_aa: AGETGTGGNEQY
v_call: TRBV4-1; clone_size: .; j_call: TRBJ2-7; d_call: TRBD1; cdr3_aa: ASSQARQGYEQY
v_call: TRBV20-1; clone_size: many; j_call: TRBJ1-3; d_call: .; cdr3_aa: SARDEGSYSGNTIY
v_call: TRBV20-1; clone_size: many; j_call: TRBJ2-7; d_call: .; cdr3_aa: SARDSLGYEQY
v_call: TRBV27; clone_size: once; j_call: TRBJ2-7; d_call: TRBD1; cdr3_aa: ARDRGGYEQY
v_call: TRBV3-1; clone_size: many; j_call: TRBJ2-5; d_call: TRBD1; cdr3_aa: ASSQGTGWGETQY
v_call: TRBV28; clone_size: .; j_call: TRBJ2-4; d_call: .; cdr3_aa: ASSYRNIQY
v_call: TRBV7-8; clone_size: many; j_call: TRBJ2-5; d_call: TRBD2; cdr3_aa: ASSFSTSGGETQY
v_call: TRBV11-1; clone_size: .; j_call: TRBJ2-5; d_call: TRBD2; cdr3_aa: ASSLARGGGPQETQY
v_call: TRBV7-2; clone_size: many; j_call: TRBJ1-2; d_call: .; cdr3_aa: ASSGGGGLYGYT
v_call: TRBV6-5; clone_size: many; j_call: TRBJ1-1; d_call: .; cdr3_aa: ASSFVPNTEAF
v_call: TRBV12-3/TRBV12-4; clone_size: many; j_call: TRBJ1-2; d_call: .; cdr3_aa: ASSLHPAGNYGYT
v_call: TRBV7-3; clone_size: many; j_call: TRBJ1-2; d_call: .; cdr3_aa: ASSLIGGATNYGYT
v_call: TRBV27; clone_size: .; j_call: TRBJ2-7; d_call: .; cdr3_aa: ASSLEGAAPYEQY
v_call: TRBV11-3; clone_size: many; j_call: TRBJ2-5; d_call: TRBD2; cdr3_aa: ASSSLAGAGRGQETQY
v_call: TRBV6-5; clone_size: few; j_call: TRBJ1-2; d_call: TRBD1; cdr3_aa: ASSYSRDRSNYGYT
v_call: TRBV7-8; clone_size: many; j_call: TRBJ1-5; d_call: TRBD1; cdr3_aa: ASRETGGSSNQPQH
v_call: TRBV5-1; clone_size: .; j_call: TRBJ2-5; d_call: TRBD1; cdr3_aa: ASSLSQGIGETQY
v_call: TRBV2; clone_size: many; j_call: TRBJ2-7; d_call: .; cdr3_aa: ASSTYRGGIYEQY
v_call: TRBV12-3/TRBV12-4; clone_size: many; j_call: TRBJ1-5; d_call: .; cdr3_aa: ASRPPGSNQPQH
v_call: TRBV20-1; clone_size: few; j_call: TRBJ2-5; d_call: TRBD2; cdr3_aa: SAIPGGRGETQY
v_call: TRBV3-1; clone_size: many; j_call: TRBJ1-2; d_call: .; cdr3_aa: ASSQAGRGYT
v_call: TRBV7-3; clone_size: .; j_call: TRBJ2-3; d_call: .; cdr3_aa: ASSLKGGTQY
v_call: TRBV12-3/TRBV12-4; clone_size: many; j_call: TRBJ1-1; d_call: .; cdr3_aa: ASRPGGRAEAF
v_call: TRBV2; clone_size: .; j_call: TRBJ2-6; d_call: .; cdr3_aa: ASSDDTLMGSGANVLT
v_call: TRBV6-5; clone_size: many; j_call: TRBJ1-1; d_call: TRBD1; cdr3_aa: ASSLQGARGTEAF
v_call: TRBV20-1; clone_size: many; j_call: TRBJ2-5; d_call: TRBD2; cdr3_aa: SAKGTSGLQETQY
v_call: TRBV27; clone_size: many; j_call: TRBJ1-1; d_call: .; cdr3_aa: ASSGFGAGAF
v_call: TRBV24-1; clone_size: many; j_call: TRBJ2-7; d_call: .; cdr3_aa: ATSDPRGQFEQY
v_call: TRBV12-3/TRBV12-4; clone_size: .; j_call: TRBJ1-5; d_call: .; cdr3_aa: ASSLVGRNQPQH
v_call: TRBV27; clone_size: many; j_call: TRBJ1-5; d_call: .; cdr3_aa: AISQGINQPQH
v_call: TRBV6-5; clone_size: many; j_call: TRBJ2-2; d_call: .; cdr3_aa: ASSWPGRLAGELF
v_call: TRBV6-5; clone_size: many; j_call: TRBJ1-1; d_call: .; cdr3_aa: ASRYFGTEAF
v_call: TRBV12-3/TRBV12-4; clone_size: few; j_call: TRBJ1-1; d_call: .; cdr3_aa: ASSLTEAF
v_call: TRBV28; clone_size: few; j_call: TRBJ2-4; d_call: .; cdr3_aa: ASSLQGQVSKSIKY
v_call: TRBV12-3/TRBV12-4; clone_size: many; j_call: TRBJ1-1; d_call: TRBD1; cdr3_aa: ATGQGIRGNEAF
v_call: TRBV6-1; clone_size: many; j_call: TRBJ2-5; d_call: TRBD1; cdr3_aa: ASSLGTGAFQETQY
v_call: TRBV11-2; clone_size: many; j_call: TRBJ1-2; d_call: .; cdr3_aa: ASSSPPA
v_call: TRBV6-5; clone_size: many; j_call: TRBJ2-5; d_call: .; cdr3_aa: ASSWDPRQETQY
v_call: TRBV5-1; clone_size: many; j_call: TRBJ1-1; d_call: .; cdr3_aa: ASRQDTTEAF
v_call: TRBV28; clone_size: many; j_call: TRBJ2-7; d_call: TRBD2; cdr3_aa: ASSFEVGRRGYYEQY
v_call: TRBV7-2; clone_size: many; j_call: TRBJ2-5; d_call: .; cdr3_aa: ASSLGGGGVTQY